This T cell receptor (beta chain) was recovered during a study of graft-versus-host responses after intestinal transplantation. Study-level information: After anti-thymocyte globulin induction, recipients took tacrolimus and steroids for around three years.

Profiled with immunoSEQ multiplex PCR; TCRdb holds only in-frame clones, not every one. The sample records over 5,500 clones, 20% to 25% being singletons. CDR1 and CDR2 from the germline V gene are SGHVS and FQNEAQ. Trimming shortened V by 2 bases and J by 12 bases, and 20 bases separated the two germline ends. This CDR3 comprises 15 residues. The V and J genes are TRBV7-8 and TRBJ2-1, with D perhaps being TRBD1 or TRBD2 (6 bases each). This TCR derives from a human patient who was an organ donor for intestinal transplantation. The sample in question was alloreactive CD4+ T cells from a mixed lymphocyte reaction culture, obtained before transplantation. Subset described: CFSE-low proliferating T cells sorted from roughly six-day pre-transplant mixed lymphocyte reaction (GvH or HvG direction). The CDR3 sequence is CASSLNGGPGLSQFF. The CDR3 nucleotides read TGTGCCAGCAGCTTAAATGGGGGGCCTGGATTGTCGCAGTTCTTC.